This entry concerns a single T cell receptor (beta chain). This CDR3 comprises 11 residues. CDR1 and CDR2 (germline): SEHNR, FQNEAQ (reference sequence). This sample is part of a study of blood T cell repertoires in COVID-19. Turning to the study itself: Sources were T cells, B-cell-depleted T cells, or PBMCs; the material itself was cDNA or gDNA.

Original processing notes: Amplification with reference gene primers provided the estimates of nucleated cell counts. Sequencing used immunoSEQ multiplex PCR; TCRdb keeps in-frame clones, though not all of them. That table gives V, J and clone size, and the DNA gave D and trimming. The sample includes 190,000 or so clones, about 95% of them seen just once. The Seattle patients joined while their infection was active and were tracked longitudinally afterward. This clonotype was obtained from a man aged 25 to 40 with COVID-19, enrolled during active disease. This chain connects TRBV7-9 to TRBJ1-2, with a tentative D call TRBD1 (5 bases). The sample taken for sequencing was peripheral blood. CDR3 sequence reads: CGARSGEGYTF. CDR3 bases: TGTGGCGCAAGGTCGGGGGAGGGCTACACCTTC. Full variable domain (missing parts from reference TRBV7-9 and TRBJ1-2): DTGVSQNPRHKITKRGQNVTFRCDPISEHNRLYWYRQTLGQGPEFLTYFQNEAQLEKSRLLSDRFSAERPKGSFSTLEIQRTEQGDSAMYLCGARSGEGYTFGSGTRLTVV.